Sequencing of this T cell receptor beta chain was carried out in a study of blood T cell repertoires in COVID-19. About the study: Some COVID-19 samples were acute and others convalescent; all came from the United States, Italy and Spain. Nucleic acid was either cDNA or gDNA, and it came from T cells, B-cell-depleted T cells, or PBMCs.

Trimming removed 5 bases from V and 6 bases from J; junction bases left unmatched: 5. CDR1 and CDR2 from the germline V gene are SEHNR and FQNEAQ (reference sequence). CDR3 length equals 14 residues. Original handling: Reference gene primers were amplified, and this amplification served to estimate nucleated cell counts. TCRdb's table, derived via immunoSEQ multiplex PCR, lists solely in-frame clones and lacks some. D and trimming come from the DNA, and the V and J calls and clone size come from that table. Found here are 80,000 to 100,000 clones, less than 85% of them singletons; the top ten hold roughly a tenth.

The source is a man between 65 and 85 years old with active or convalescent COVID-19. Source material: peripheral blood. This chain connects TRBV7-9 to TRBJ1-2; 11 bases line up with TRBD1. CDR3 protein: CASSVPGQGDGYTF. The CDR3, as DNA: TGTGCCAGCAGCGTGCCGGGACAGGGGGATGGCTACACCTTC. Full variable domain (remainder filled in from reference TRBV7-9 and TRBJ1-2): DTGVSQNPRHKITKRGQNVTFRCDPISEHNRLYWYRQTLGQGPEFLTYFQNEAQLEKSRLLSDRFSAERPKGSFSTLEIQRTEQGDSAMYLCASSVPGQGDGYTFGSGTRLTVV.